The rows below give T cell receptor beta chains drawn from one sample of a study of Ad26.COV2.S vaccination and SARS-CoV-2 variants. Sequencing was performed with immunoSEQ multiplex PCR; in TCRdb, only in-frame clones are kept and a portion is missing. The data hold approximately 400,000 clones, with approximately 81% observed a single time. This specimen was peripheral blood, taken in a trial of Ad26.COV2.S vaccine versus placebo. These receptors were obtained from a person aged 18 to 65 who received the Ad26.COV2.S COVID-19 vaccine or a placebo. The CDR3 runs from the conserved cysteine through the conserved F or W. The D gene is left open where the match is weak. Only part of the rows carry a size: once, few, many, or a class if the clone is expanded.

j_call clone_size v_call d_call cdr3_aa cdr3_nt
TRBJ2-1 once TRBV10-3 - CAISDGGLYNEQFF TGTGCCATCAGTGATGGGGGACTTTACAATGAGCAGTTCTTC
TRBJ1-2 few TRBV19 - CASSIEYSGGWNYGYTF TGTGCCAGTAGTATAGAATACTCCGGGGGCTGGAACTATGGCTACACCTTC
TRBJ1-6 - TRBV10-3 - CAIRPQGGGNSPLHF TGTGCCATCAGGCCCCAGGGAGGAGGGAACTCACCCCTCCACTTT
TRBJ2-3 few TRBV11-3 TRBD1 CASSLGTASTDTQYF TGTGCCAGCAGCTTGGGGACAGCTAGCACAGATACGCAGTATTTT
TRBJ2-5 - TRBV6-5 - CASEQKAGWETQYF TGTGCCAGTGAACAAAAGGCGGGATGGGAGACCCAGTACTTC
TRBJ2-3 - TRBV5-1 TRBD2 CASSRTSGGTSTDTQYF TGCGCCAGCAGCCGGACTAGCGGGGGGACCAGCACAGATACGCAGTATTTT
TRBJ1-6 - TRBV14 TRBD1 CASSQIQGGNSPLHF TGTGCCAGCAGCCAGATACAGGGGGGTAATTCACCCCTCCACTTT
TRBJ2-7 - TRBV5-8 - CASSLGTAAFLEQYF TGTGCCAGCAGCTTGGGGACAGCGGCCTTCTTGGAGCAGTACTTC
TRBJ2-5 - TRBV6-2/TRBV6-3 TRBD2 CASSPLGLAGGIETQYF TGTGCCAGCAGCCCACTTGGACTAGCGGGGGGGATAGAGACCCAGTACTTC
TRBJ2-5 - TRBV5-1 TRBD2 CASSRYRTSGGEKETQYF TGCGCCAGCAGCCGTTATAGGACTAGCGGGGGGGAAAAAGAGACCCAGTACTTC
TRBJ2-5 - TRBV10-3 - CAISEAGAPQETQYF TGTGCCATCAGTGAGGCGGGGGCGCCTCAGGAGACCCAGTACTTC
TRBJ2-2 - TRBV30 - CAWRGPSDRNTGELFF TGTGCCTGGAGGGGGCCCTCGGACAGGAACACCGGGGAGCTGTTTTTT
TRBJ1-5 - TRBV28 - CASSKDGYSNQPQHF TGTGCCAGCAGCAAGGACGGCTATAGCAATCAGCCCCAGCATTTT
TRBJ2-3 - TRBV7-9 TRBD1 CASSSPTGGLSDTQYF TGTGCCAGCAGCTCACCTACAGGGGGATTGTCAGATACGCAGTATTTT
TRBJ1-5 - TRBV5-1 - CASSWDGNQPQHF TGCGCCAGCAGCTGGGACGGGAATCAGCCCCAGCATTTT
TRBJ2-1 - TRBV12-3/TRBV12-4 TRBD2 CANTRGGLHEQFF TGTGCCAACACGCGGGGGGGCCTGCATGAGCAGTTCTTC
TRBJ1-1 few TRBV7-9 - CASSLGTSMNTEAFF TGTGCCAGCAGCTTAGGGACATCAATGAACACTGAAGCTTTCTTT
TRBJ1-5 - TRBV6-2/TRBV6-3 - CASSYSRGAGNQPQHF TGTGCCAGCAGTTACTCGAGGGGTGCGGGCAATCAGCCCCAGCATTTT
TRBJ1-6 - TRBV9 TRBD1 CASSLTGTGYSPLHF TGTGCCAGCAGCTTAACCGGGACAGGCTATTCACCCCTCCACTTT
TRBJ1-6 - TRBV30 - CAWSRGGTYNSPLHF TGTGCCTGGAGTCGGGGGGGGACCTATAATTCACCCCTCCACTTT
TRBJ2-5 - TRBV6-2/TRBV6-3 TRBD2 CASSLTSGGAQETQYF TGTGCCAGCAGTCTAACTAGCGGGGGGGCCCAAGAGACCCAGTACTTC
TRBJ2-1 - TRBV29-1 TRBD1 CSVRRWDRSSYNEQFF TGCAGCGTGAGACGATGGGACAGAAGCTCCTACAATGAGCAGTTCTTC
TRBJ2-5 - TRBV25-1 - CASSRGTGWDETQYF TGTGCCAGCAGTAGGGGAACAGGGTGGGATGAGACCCAGTACTTC
TRBJ2-1 - TRBV3-1/TRBV3-2 - CASSQNTGYEQFF TGTGCCAGCAGCCAAAATACAGGGTATGAGCAGTTCTTC
TRBJ1-4 - TRBV18 - CASSPRGQGATNEKLFF TGTGCCAGCTCACCACGTGGCCAGGGTGCAACTAATGAAAAACTGTTTTTT
TRBJ1-2 - TRBV11-2 TRBD1 CASSLGQGASGYTF TGTGCCAGCAGCTTAGGACAGGGGGCATCTGGCTACACCTTC
TRBJ2-3 many TRBV4-1 - CASNPGPSKAQYF TGCGCCAGCAACCCCGGGCCCTCTAAAGCGCAGTATTTT
TRBJ2-7 few TRBV6-2/TRBV6-3 - CASSYGGHREPYEQYF TGTGCCAGCAGTTACGGGGGCCACAGGGAACCCTACGAGCAGTACTTC
TRBJ1-5 - TRBV11-3 - CASSVGGLGNQPQHF TGTGCCAGCAGCGTGGGGGGCCTTGGCAATCAGCCCCAGCATTTT